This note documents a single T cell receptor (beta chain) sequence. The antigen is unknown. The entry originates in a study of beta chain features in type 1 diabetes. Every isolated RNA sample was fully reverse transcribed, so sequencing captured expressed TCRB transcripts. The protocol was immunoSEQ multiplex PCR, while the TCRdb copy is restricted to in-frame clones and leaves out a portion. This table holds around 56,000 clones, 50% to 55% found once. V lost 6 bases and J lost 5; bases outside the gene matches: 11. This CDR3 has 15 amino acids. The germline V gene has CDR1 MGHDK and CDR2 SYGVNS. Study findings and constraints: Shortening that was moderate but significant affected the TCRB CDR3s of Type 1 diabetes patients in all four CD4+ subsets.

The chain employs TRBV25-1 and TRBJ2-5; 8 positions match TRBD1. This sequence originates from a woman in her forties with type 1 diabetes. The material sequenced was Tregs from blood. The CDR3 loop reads CASSKSSGQAETQYF. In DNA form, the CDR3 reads TGTGCCAGCAGCAAAAGTTCGGGACAGGCGGAGACCCAGTACTTC.